The source of this T cell receptor beta chain is a study of blood T cell repertoires in COVID-19. Under the authors' procedure: Quantification of nucleated cells was approximated via reference gene primer amplification. Generated by immunoSEQ multiplex PCR, the TCRdb table keeps only in-frame clones and is missing some. V and J calls and clone size are those listed in that table; D and trimming were worked out from the DNA. Of under 100,000 clones in the sample, around 82% are singletons; the top ten hold roughly 3.2%. The CDR3 runs 17 residues. Germline CDR1 MGHDK, CDR2 SYGVNS. The junction had 11 bases not matched to a gene; V was cut back by 1 base and J by 7 bases. Seattle cases were enrolled at active infection and followed longitudinally.

The sequence was collected from a woman older than 75 with COVID-19, enrolled during active disease. The chain joins TRBV25-1 to TRBJ2-1, with 9 bases lining up with TRBD2. Sequenced: peripheral blood. CDR3 sequence (DNA): TGTGCCAGCAGTGAATCTGGGGCGGGAGGGCCGAGGAATGAGCAGTTCTTC. Translated, it gives CASSESGAGGPRNEQFF.